This T cell receptor beta chain derives from a study of blood T cells in healthy people across ages. Isolation per sample recovered at least 7 million PBMCs. Germline V gene lookup returns CDR1 LNHNV and CDR2 YYDKDF (reference sequence). V was trimmed by 2 bases and J by 3 bases, leaving 3 bases between them. The CDR3 extends over 12 amino acids. Sample-barcoded 5' priming and a J-beta primer mix drove a second PCR of 7 to 11 cycles. Via MiXCR, TCRdb re-called the 5' RACE reads, giving one row per CDR3 protein. In the table there are 900,000 to 950,000 distinct CDR3 sequences, about 28% of which are singletons. This clonotype was counted between two and nine times. This sample also belongs to another study, concerning T cells of mothers and their children. From that report: With unrelated pairs as the comparison, related mother-child pairs had a slightly higher overlap that was not significant.

The chain has TRBV15 and TRBJ2-3, with no clear D. Sequencing used blood. This sequence was found in a woman between 40 and 55 years old in good health. CDR3 sequence: CATSRNTDTQYF. The CDR3, as DNA: TGTGCCACCAGCAGAAATACAGATACGCAGTATTTT.